This entry lists 16 T cell receptor beta chains sequenced from one sample in a study of identical twins listed by TCRdb under 2016. The library was obtained by 5' RACE. The listed sequencing device is Illumina HiSeq 2000. TCRdb itself trimmed the public reads at Q25 with fastp, ran MiXCR and retained productive beta chains. Every CDR3 protein is listed once, alongside the most common genes and DNA of its rows. The sample data list around 570,000 distinct CDR3 sequences, and 9.6% of these were observed just once. Approximately 3% of the sample is held by the ten biggest clonotypes. These data also featured in a second study, about yellow fever vaccine responses in identical twins.

The specimen sequenced was PBMCs. The receptors originated from a young woman in good health.

This clonotype was found a few times. The J gene is TRBJ2-7, the V gene TRBV29-1; possibly TRBD1 or TRBD2 for D (5 bases each). Between the trimmed V and J ends, which lost 3 bases and 4 bases, there was a span of 16 bases. The CDR3 runs to 14 residues. Per the germline V gene, CDR1 is SQVTM and CDR2 is ANQGSEA. Here the CDR3 reads CSVEADLGPYEQYF. As DNA, the CDR3 is TGCAGCGTTGAGGCCGATCTGGGACCTTACGAGCAGTACTTC.

The sample holds many counts of this clonotype. The chain has TRBV12-3 or TRBV12-4 and TRBJ1-5; the match to TRBD1 covers 10 bases. The CDR3 is 15 amino acids. Trimming removed 5 bases from V and 2 bases from J; junction bases left unmatched: 3. CDR3 sequence: CASSIGTGGNQPQHF. CDR3 DNA sequence: TGTGCCAGCAGTATCGGGACAGGGGGCAATCAGCCCCAGCATTTT.

The chain carries TRBV7-2 and TRBJ2-5; maybe TRBD2 (6 bases). Looked up from germline, CDR1 is SGHTA and CDR2 is FQGNSA. Between the trimmed V and J ends, which lost 5 bases and 10 bases, there was a span of 14 bases. The CDR3 is made up of 12 amino acids. The CDR3 reads CASSQSGTLQYF. CDR3 nucleotides: TGTGCCAGCAGCCAATCCGGGACTCTCCAGTACTTC.

The chain is built from TRBV3-1 and TRBJ2-5; D uncertain. Germline V CDR1 and CDR2: LGHDT, YNNKEL (reference sequence). V lost 3 bases, J lost 4 bases, and 15 bases lay in between. The CDR3 runs 15 residues. In DNA, the CDR3 is TGTGCCAGCAGCCATACCAGGCGGTTCCCAGAGACCCAGTACTTC. Residues: CASSHTRRFPETQYF.

The chain recombines TRBV6-1 with TRBJ2-1; D remains ambiguous. V shed 1 base and J shed 4 bases, with 11 bases lying between them. The CDR3 length is 15 residues. Germline assignment: CDR1 MNHNS and CDR2 SASEGT. The CDR3 bases are TGTGCCAGCAGTGAAGGGATAGGAAGATACAATGAGCAGTTCTTC. Amino acids: CASSEGIGRYNEQFF.

The chain joins TRBV7-6 to TRBJ2-5, with D possibly TRBD1 on 6 matching bases. CDR3 size: 14 residues. The V gene lost 8 bases and the J gene lost 1 base, with 14 bases spanning the gap. Germline values: CDR1 SGHVS, CDR2 FNYEAQ. This CDR3 is CASGFPGVQETQYF. For the CDR3, the DNA is TGTGCCAGCGGATTCCCAGGGGTCCAAGAGACCCAGTACTTC.

This clonotype was picked up many times. The chain couples TRBV3-1 to TRBJ2-3, with 8 positions matching TRBD1. V trimming: 4 bases; J trimming: 4 bases; junction bases outside the gene matches: 10. The CDR3 runs to 16 residues. Germline-derived CDR1 and CDR2 are LGHDT and YNNKEL (reference sequence). The CDR3 loop is CASSPQGEYTSDTQYF. The CDR3 DNA reads TGTGCCAGCAGCCCACAGGGGGAATACACATCAGATACGCAGTATTTT.

This clonotype occurred a few times. The J gene is TRBJ2-3, the V gene TRBV20-1; no definite D call. The germline V gene encodes CDR1 DFQATT and CDR2 SNEGSKA (reference sequence). V was trimmed by 2 bases and J by 0 bases, leaving 12 bases between them. This CDR3 has 15 residues. The CDR3 loop is CSARSRSKSTDTQYF. DNA of the CDR3: TGCAGTGCTAGATCTCGAAGTAAAAGCACAGATACGCAGTATTTT.

This chain links TRBV5-6 with TRBJ2-7; D not certain. CDR1 SGHDT and CDR2 YYEEEE come from the germline V gene. The V and J ends lost 2 bases and 7 bases respectively, with 13 bases between them. CDR3 length: 13 amino acids. The CDR3 sequence is CASSFAGFVEQYF. The CDR3 coding sequence is TGTGCCAGCAGCTTTGCCGGGTTCGTAGAGCAGTACTTC.

This clonotype turned up a few times. The V and J genes are TRBV7-2 and TRBJ2-3, with TRBD1 matching over 7 bases. The CDR3 is made up of 15 amino acids. V was pared by 4 bases and J by 3 bases, with 7 bases of the junction left unmatched. The germline gives CDR1 SGHTA, CDR2 FQGNSA. The CDR3 nucleotides read TGTGCCAGCAGCTACACAGGGGAGCGAACAGATACGCAGTATTTT. Translating it yields CASSYTGERTDTQYF. Using reference TRBV7-2 and TRBJ2-3 for the parts outside the CDR3, the full variable domain is GAGVSQSPSNKVTEKGKDVELRCDPISGHTALYWYRQSLGQGLEFLIYFQGNSAPDKSGLPSDRFSAERTGGSVSTLTIQRTQQEDSAVYLCASSYTGERTDTQYFGPGTRLTVL.

In nucleotides, the CDR3 is TGTGCCGCCCGCGGGGGCCTAGCGGGAGAGGTTACCGGGGAGCTGTTTTTT. This translates into CAARGGLAGEVTGELFF. The chain joins TRBV7-6 to TRBJ2-2, with 10 bases matching TRBD2. This CDR3 has 17 amino acids. Germline trimming cut 11 bases from V and 5 bases from J; bases unmatched to any gene: 17. Germline CDR1 is SGHVS and CDR2 is FNYEAQ.

Ten or more counts support this clonotype. V gene TRBV7-2 combines with J gene TRBJ2-3; 8 bases align to TRBD2. After removal of 8 bases from V and 2 bases from J, the junction contained 9 bases not matched to a gene. CDR1 SGHTA and CDR2 FQGNSA come from the germline V gene. This CDR3 contains 15 residues. The CDR3 DNA reads TGTGCCAGCCAAAACGGGGGGGATATCACAGATACGCAGTATTTT. As protein: CASQNGGDITDTQYF.

This clonotype was seen a handful of times. This sequence joins TRBV28 and TRBJ1-2; D is undetermined. CDR3 length: 10 amino acids. V was trimmed by 10 bases and J by 8 bases, leaving 11 bases between them. Germline CDR1 and CDR2: MDHEN and SYDVKM. This CDR3 reads CATSRRGYTF. The CDR3 DNA reads TGTGCCACCTCACGGCGCGGCTACACCTTC.

V and J are TRBV29-1 and TRBJ2-7; TRBD1 or TRBD2 may be the D gene (5 bases each). The V gene's germline CDR1 is SQVTM and CDR2 ANQGSEA. There are 13 residues in the CDR3. V was cut by 4 bases and J by 2 bases, with 12 bases left in between. DNA for the CDR3: TGCAGCGTTGGAGGGACGGCCGCCTACGAGCAGTACTTC. Amino acids: CSVGGTAAYEQYF.

The genes are TRBV30 and TRBJ2-5, with 7 nucleotides matching TRBD2. The J segment lost 5 bases and the V segment lost 5 bases, leaving 14 bases of the junction unmatched. Germline-derived CDR1 and CDR2 are GTSNPN and SVGIG (reference sequence). The CDR3 spans 15 residues. The CDR3 DNA reads TGTGCCTGGTCTTCCGTGGGGGGGAGTGGTGAGACCCAGTACTTC. This encodes CAWSSVGGSGETQYF. Full variable domain (outside the CDR3, taken from reference TRBV30 and TRBJ2-5): SQTIHQWPATLVQPVGSPLSLECTVEGTSNPNLYWYRQAAGRGLQLLFYSVGIGQISSEVPQNLSASRPQDRQFILSSKKLLLSDSGFYLCAWSSVGGSGETQYFGPGTRLLVL.

In regard to this clonotype: A much larger clone differs by one base, so this may be a read error. The rearrangement links TRBV10-3 to TRBJ2-7; D not certain. V gave up 3 bases and J gave up 2 bases, with 11 bases separating them. CDR3 length: 14 residues. Germline V lookup: CDR1 ENHRY, CDR2 SYGVKD. The CDR3: CAISDVGITYEQYF. The DNA for the CDR3 is TGTGCCATCAGTGATGTAGGGATAACCTACGAGCAGTACTTC.